These 8 T cell receptor beta chains were sequenced from one sample in a study of OX40 agonist ivuxolimab in advanced cancers. Measured with immunoSEQ multiplex PCR; TCRdb has only the in-frame clones, and not every one. The table includes roughly 67,000 clones, around 86% detected once. Material: CD4+ or CD8+ T cells sorted from blood, obtained in a trial of the OX40 agonist ivuxolimab. The source is an adult with an advanced solid tumor such as melanoma, head and neck, liver or kidney cancer.

As regards this clone: Other DNA sequences in this sample translate to the same CDR3. The J gene is TRBJ2-5, the V gene TRBV7-2; the D gene is possibly TRBD2 (6 bases). CDR3 length: 14 residues. V gave up 3 bases and J gave up 2 bases, with 10 bases separating them. Germline CDR1 and CDR2: SGHTA and FQGNSA. CDR3 region: CASSLGLTQETQYF. The CDR3 DNA reads as TGTGCCAGCAGCTTGGGACTTACACAAGAGACCCAGTACTTC.

The chain carries TRBV19 and TRBJ1-4; TRBD1 might be the D (6 bases). This CDR3 spans 16 amino acids. Germline assignment: CDR1 LNHDA and CDR2 SQIVND (reference sequence). V was clipped by 7 bases and J by 0 bases, with 15 bases between them. The chain's CDR3 is CASMDRYSSTNEKLFF. CDR3 sequence (DNA): TGTGCCAGTATGGACAGATACTCCTCAACTAATGAAAAACTGTTTTTT.

For the CDR3, the DNA is TGTGCCAGCAGAAGGTCCAACTATGGCTACACCTTC. Translation gives CASRRSNYGYTF. V and J are TRBV6-5 and TRBJ1-2; D uncertain. V lost 6 bases to trimming and J lost 2 bases, with 7 bases between them. Per the germline V gene, CDR1 is MNHEY and CDR2 is SVGAGI. The CDR3 is made up of 12 amino acids.

CDR3 protein: CASSSDSGWNTEAFF. In nucleotides, the CDR3 is TGTGCCAGCTCCTCCGACTCAGGGTGGAACACTGAAGCTTTCTTT. V usage is TRBV9 and J usage is TRBJ1-1, with a possible D match to TRBD1 (5 bases). CDR1 and CDR2 from the germline V gene are SGDLS and YYNGEE. This CDR3 spans 15 amino acids. V shed 7 bases and J shed 1 base, with 17 bases lying between them. The variable domain in full, completed from reference TRBV9 and TRBJ1-1, reads DSGVTQTPKHLITATGQRVTLRCSPRSGDLSVYWYQQSLDQGLQFLIQYYNGEERAKGNILERFSAQQFPDLHSELNLSSLELGDSALYFCASSSDSGWNTEAFFGQGTRLTVV.

A few counts support this clone. The V and J genes are TRBV28 and TRBJ1-1; TRBD1 might be the D (6 bases). Trimming pared 10 bases from V and 1 base from J, leaving 13 bases between. The CDR3 is 13 residues long. Germline V gives CDR1 MDHEN, CDR2 SYDVKM. The DNA for the CDR3 is TGTGCCATATCGAAGGGGGGGAACACTGAAGCTTTCTTT. Protein sequence: CAISKGGNTEAFF.

The V gene is TRBV30, the J gene TRBJ1-2; D not certain. Germline CDR1 GTSNPN, CDR2 SVGIG (reference sequence). The CDR3 runs to 12 residues. In nucleotides, the CDR3 is TGTGCTCGGTGGCCGAAGTACTATGGCTACACCTTC. Protein sequence: CARWPKYYGYTF.

J is TRBJ1-2 and V is TRBV7-2; 9 positions agree with TRBD1. The J segment lost 6 bases and the V segment lost 2 bases, leaving 7 bases of the junction unmatched. CDR3 length equals 15 residues. Germline CDR1 SGHTA, CDR2 FQGNSA. The chain's CDR3 is CASSLMTGGEDGYTF. The CDR3 DNA sequence: TGTGCCAGCAGCTTAATGACAGGGGGAGAGGATGGCTACACCTTC.

The rearrangement uses TRBV5-1 and TRBJ2-1; possibly TRBD1 for D (6 bases). The germline V and J ends were trimmed by 0 bases and 5 bases, with 12 bases remaining between them. The CDR3 has 15 residues. From germline, CDR1 is SGHRS and CDR2 YFSETQ. CDR3 protein: CASSLGGGGHNEQFF. The DNA for the CDR3 is TGCGCCAGCAGCTTGGGCGGTGGGGGCCACAATGAGCAGTTCTTC.